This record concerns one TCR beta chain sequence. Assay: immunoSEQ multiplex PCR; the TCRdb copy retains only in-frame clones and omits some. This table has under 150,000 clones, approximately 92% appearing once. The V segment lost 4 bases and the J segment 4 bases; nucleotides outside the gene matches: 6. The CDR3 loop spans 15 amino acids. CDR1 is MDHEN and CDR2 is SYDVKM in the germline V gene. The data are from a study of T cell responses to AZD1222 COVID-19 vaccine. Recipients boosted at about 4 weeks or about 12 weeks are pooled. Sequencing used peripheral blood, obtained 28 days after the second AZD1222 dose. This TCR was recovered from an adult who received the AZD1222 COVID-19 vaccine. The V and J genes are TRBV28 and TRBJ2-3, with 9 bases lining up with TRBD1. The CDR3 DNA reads TGTGCCAGCAGTTCACCGGGACAGGGCTCAGATACGCAGTATTTT. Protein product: CASSSPGQGSDTQYF.